These T cell receptor beta chains were read from a single sample in a study of cytomegalovirus exposure and HLA in healthy donors. This table comes from immunoSEQ multiplex PCR, and its TCRdb copy is limited to in-frame clones, with some not included. Of roughly 100,000 clones detected, about 70% appear once; the ten largest clones hold 1.5% to 2%. What was sequenced was PBMCs. These receptors were collected from a woman aged 35 to 49 in good health and CMV-seronegative. The CDR3 runs from the conserved cysteine through the conserved F or W. The order of the fields is CDR3 length, V gene, D gene, J gene, CDR3 protein. A D gene is named only where the DNA matches it firmly.

len: 13; v_gene: TRBV29-1; d_gene: TRBD1; j_gene: TRBJ1-2; CDR3aa: CSVGTGGVYGYTF
len: 14; v_gene: TRBV29-1; d_gene: TRBD2; j_gene: TRBJ2-7; CDR3aa: CSVEDPGGGYEQYF
len: 17; v_gene: TRBV9; d_gene: TRBD2; j_gene: TRBJ2-3; CDR3aa: CASSVVRGGALTDTQYF
len: 18; v_gene: TRBV19; d_gene: .; j_gene: TRBJ2-2; CDR3aa: CASSANLGAVSNTGELFF
len: 15; v_gene: TRBV19; d_gene: TRBD1; j_gene: TRBJ2-1; CDR3aa: CASSTGQGIYNEQFF
len: 18; v_gene: TRBV6-1; d_gene: TRBD1; j_gene: TRBJ2-7; CDR3aa: CASSEAVAQGANDYEQYF
len: 14; v_gene: TRBV5-1; d_gene: TRBD2; j_gene: TRBJ2-1; CDR3aa: CASSFTSGNNEQFF
len: 18; v_gene: TRBV4-1; d_gene: TRBD1; j_gene: TRBJ1-5; CDR3aa: CASSHPGQGATSNQPQHF
len: 14; v_gene: TRBV7-9; d_gene: .; j_gene: TRBJ1-2; CDR3aa: CSSSQQSTRYGYTF
len: 15; v_gene: TRBV28; d_gene: TRBD1; j_gene: TRBJ2-7; CDR3aa: CASSETGTGSYEQYF
len: 13; v_gene: TRBV5-1; d_gene: TRBD2; j_gene: TRBJ2-1; CDR3aa: CASRAGGNNEQFF
len: 14; v_gene: TRBV5-1; d_gene: .; j_gene: TRBJ1-2; CDR3aa: CASSSTDLFYGYTF
len: 17; v_gene: TRBV7-8; d_gene: TRBD2; j_gene: TRBJ2-5; CDR3aa: CASSFWTSGGYQETQYF
len: 14; v_gene: TRBV15; d_gene: TRBD2; j_gene: TRBJ2-7; CDR3aa: CATSPGLAVYEQYF
len: 15; v_gene: TRBV9; d_gene: .; j_gene: TRBJ2-5; CDR3aa: CASSVVTGDQETQYF
len: 16; v_gene: TRBV7-8; d_gene: TRBD1; j_gene: TRBJ2-7; CDR3aa: CASSPVAGQGSYEQYF
len: 14; v_gene: TRBV5-1; d_gene: .; j_gene: TRBJ1-4; CDR3aa: CASSLGQANEKLFF
len: 19; v_gene: TRBV4-2; d_gene: TRBD2; j_gene: TRBJ2-3; CDR3aa: CASSQEPGLAVTSTDTQYF
len: 15; v_gene: TRBV11-2; d_gene: .; j_gene: TRBJ1-6; CDR3aa: CASSHPGLLNSPLHF
len: 14; v_gene: TRBV11-2; d_gene: .; j_gene: TRBJ2-1; CDR3aa: CASSSKRSGNEQFF
len: 13; v_gene: TRBV13; d_gene: .; j_gene: TRBJ2-7; CDR3aa: CASSSIGEDEQYF
len: 13; v_gene: TRBV11-2; d_gene: .; j_gene: TRBJ2-1; CDR3aa: CASSLGQYNEQFF
len: 16; v_gene: TRBV19; d_gene: TRBD1; j_gene: TRBJ2-7; CDR3aa: CASSTPGQGVKDEQYF
len: 13; v_gene: TRBV7-9; d_gene: TRBD1; j_gene: TRBJ1-1; CDR3aa: CSSSLDRAPEAFF
len: 16; v_gene: TRBV19; d_gene: TRBD2; j_gene: TRBJ2-3; CDR3aa: CASSILAGTSTDTQYF
len: 16; v_gene: TRBV5-4; d_gene: .; j_gene: TRBJ1-6; CDR3aa: CASSPWTGGDNSPLHF
len: 12; v_gene: TRBV9; d_gene: .; j_gene: TRBJ2-3; CDR3aa: CASSAHTDTQYF
len: 19; v_gene: TRBV27; d_gene: TRBD2; j_gene: TRBJ2-1; CDR3aa: CASRPPGIAGGRSYNEQFF
len: 14; v_gene: TRBV27; d_gene: TRBD2; j_gene: TRBJ2-5; CDR3aa: CASRGLALQETQYF
len: 15; v_gene: TRBV4-1; d_gene: TRBD1; j_gene: TRBJ2-2; CDR3aa: CASSQLDRGIGELFF
len: 15; v_gene: TRBV21-1; d_gene: .; j_gene: TRBJ1-4; CDR3aa: CASSILGSTNEKLFF
len: 14; v_gene: TRBV6-6; d_gene: .; j_gene: TRBJ1-4; CDR3aa: CASSRTAKNEKLFF
len: 13; v_gene: TRBV19; d_gene: TRBD1; j_gene: TRBJ1-1; CDR3aa: CASSGQVNTEAFF
len: 16; v_gene: TRBV14; d_gene: TRBD2; j_gene: TRBJ2-1; CDR3aa: CASSQDSGTSRTSQFF
len: 16; v_gene: TRBV9; d_gene: TRBD2; j_gene: TRBJ2-2; CDR3aa: CASSGLTSGNTGELFF
len: 15; v_gene: TRBV7-2; d_gene: TRBD1; j_gene: TRBJ1-1; CDR3aa: CASSFRQGANTEAFF
len: 15; v_gene: TRBV10-3; d_gene: TRBD1; j_gene: TRBJ2-3; CDR3aa: CAISESGTATDTQYF
len: 11; v_gene: TRBV11-2; d_gene: .; j_gene: TRBJ2-5; CDR3aa: CASSLQETQYF
len: 15; v_gene: TRBV7-9; d_gene: TRBD1; j_gene: TRBJ1-2; CDR3aa: CSSSLVVGTGGGYTF
len: 15; v_gene: TRBV9; d_gene: TRBD2; j_gene: TRBJ2-7; CDR3aa: CASSASLAGVIEQYF
len: 15; v_gene: TRBV6-5; d_gene: .; j_gene: TRBJ1-5; CDR3aa: CASSPTGDGYQPQHF
len: 18; v_gene: TRBV28; d_gene: TRBD2; j_gene: .; CDR3aa: CASSSGTVDSGFLYEQYF
len: 14; v_gene: TRBV7-6; d_gene: TRBD2; j_gene: TRBJ2-1; CDR3aa: CASSFLAGDNEQFF
len: 15; v_gene: TRBV14; d_gene: TRBD1; j_gene: .; CDR3aa: CASSQETGHRDEQYF
len: 14; v_gene: TRBV18; d_gene: .; j_gene: TRBJ2-5; CDR3aa: CASSSTGRGETQYF
len: 13; v_gene: TRBV10-2; d_gene: .; j_gene: TRBJ1-6; CDR3aa: CASRSEVESPLHF
len: 11; v_gene: TRBV6-5; d_gene: .; j_gene: TRBJ2-3; CDR3aa: CASSLKDTQYF
len: 15; v_gene: TRBV14; d_gene: .; j_gene: TRBJ1-1; CDR3aa: CASSKNRYMNTEAFF
len: 15; v_gene: TRBV11-3; d_gene: TRBD2; j_gene: TRBJ2-3; CDR3aa: CASSSGGGSTDTQYF
len: 15; v_gene: TRBV6-5; d_gene: TRBD1; j_gene: TRBJ1-1; CDR3aa: CASRPGTVRNTEAFF
len: 15; v_gene: TRBV5-6; d_gene: TRBD1; j_gene: TRBJ2-2; CDR3aa: CASSLGQGRPGELFF
len: 17; v_gene: TRBV18; d_gene: TRBD2; j_gene: TRBJ2-7; CDR3aa: CASSPTRASGSRDEQYF
len: 15; v_gene: TRBV5-4; d_gene: TRBD2; j_gene: TRBJ2-3; CDR3aa: CASSLSGGLADTQYF
len: 16; v_gene: TRBV7-2; d_gene: TRBD1; j_gene: TRBJ1-1; CDR3aa: CASSFQMGQGITEAFF